A single sample gave rise to the 29 T cell receptor beta chains below, sequenced in a study of T-cell memory formation after mild COVID-19. TCRdb itself ran the 5' RACE reads through MiXCR, one entry per CDR3 protein. Altogether under 450,000 distinct CDR3 sequences are present, more than 20% being singletons, with the ten largest covering around 23%. Material: PBMCs or a T cell subset sorted from them (not recorded which). The receptors derive from a man aged 18 to 30 who had mild COVID-19 (a few samples of this study predate the infection). Cell type and time point are not known.

This clonotype was counted a few times. The chain joins TRBV20-1 to TRBJ2-5, with D hard to call. The V and J ends lost 6 bases and 5 bases respectively, with 16 bases between them. This CDR3 is built from 13 residues. The germline V gene encodes CDR1 DFQATT and CDR2 SNEGSKA (reference sequence). CDR3 coding DNA: TGCAGTGCCGCCAGACCACAAGCGGAGACCCAGTACTTC. It translates to CSAARPQAETQYF.

This clonotype was observed a handful of times. The rearrangement uses TRBV20-1 and TRBJ2-5, with 8 positions matching TRBD2. Germline V lookup: CDR1 DFQATT, CDR2 SNEGSKA (reference sequence). This CDR3 region has 15 residues. The ends lost 6 bases at V and 2 bases at J; junction bases unmatched: 11. This CDR3 is CSAPSRGGFQETQYF. DNA for the CDR3: TGCAGTGCCCCTTCCCGGGGGGGATTTCAAGAGACCCAGTACTTC.

This clonotype came up many times. The rearrangement links TRBV7-6 to TRBJ1-4, with 8 nucleotides matching TRBD1. The CDR3 runs to 16 residues. V shed 5 bases and J 8 bases; nucleotides not matched to a gene: 13. Germline loops: CDR1 SGHVS, CDR2 FNYEAQ. CDR3 DNA: TGTGCCAGCAGCCCGTCGCAGGGGGCTTCGCAGGAAAAACTGTTTTTT. It encodes CASSPSQGASQEKLFF.

The V gene is TRBV27, the J gene TRBJ2-2, with D perhaps TRBD1 (5 bases). V dropped 8 bases and J dropped 5 bases, with 15 bases sitting between them. Germline loops: CDR1 MNHEY, CDR2 SMNVEV (reference sequence). The CDR3 is 14 residues long. The CDR3 is CASGYSDRTGELFF. DNA of the CDR3: TGTGCCAGCGGCTACTCCGACAGAACCGGGGAGCTGTTTTTT.

This clonotype was found a few times. V usage is TRBV12-3 or TRBV12-4 and J usage is TRBJ2-5; D not resolved. Trimming cost V 7 bases and J 2 bases, with 11 bases left between them. The CDR3 contains 13 residues. In DNA, the CDR3 is TGTGCCAGCAAGGCGCGGATACAAGAGACCCAGTACTTC. Translation: CASKARIQETQYF.

This chain connects TRBV7-9 to TRBJ1-5; D is ambiguous. This CDR3 contains 15 residues. Germline V gene sequence: CDR1 SEHNR, CDR2 FQNEAQ (reference sequence). The germline V and J ends were trimmed by 2 bases and 3 bases, with 11 bases remaining between them. The CDR3, as DNA: TGTGCCAGCAGCTTAACTCGGAATAACAATCAGCCCCAGCATTTT. This translates into CASSLTRNNNQPQHF. The whole variable domain, remainder taken from reference TRBV7-9 and TRBJ1-5, is DTGVSQNPRHKITKRGQNVTFRCDPISEHNRLYWYRQTLGQGPEFLTYFQNEAQLEKSRLLSDRFSAERPKGSFSTLEIQRTEQGDSAMYLCASSLTRNNNQPQHFGDGTRLSIL.

This clonotype has more than one count but fewer than ten. V gene TRBV5-1 combines with J gene TRBJ1-2; maybe TRBD1 (5 bases). The V gene lost 0 bases and the J gene lost 4 bases, with 13 bases spanning the gap. The CDR3 sequence is 15 residues long. From germline, CDR1 is SGHRS and CDR2 YFSETQ. In DNA form, the CDR3 reads TGCGCCAGCAGCTTGGGGGACGGATCCCTCTATGGCTACACCTTC. It translates to CASSLGDGSLYGYTF.

This clonotype was observed a handful of times. V and J are TRBV9 and TRBJ2-1; possible D gene TRBD2, 6 bases. The germline gives CDR1 SGDLS, CDR2 YYNGEE. The CDR3 has 16 residues. Deletions cut 0 bases from V and 8 bases from J, with 18 bases between. The CDR3 protein is CASSVAEGLALDEQFF. Written as DNA, the CDR3 is TGTGCCAGCAGCGTAGCGGAGGGGCTGGCTCTGGATGAGCAGTTCTTC.

This clonotype was detected a few times. This chain joins TRBV7-8 and TRBJ2-5; D perhaps matches TRBD1 (6 bases). Germline values: CDR1 SGHVS, CDR2 FQNEAQ. The CDR3 is made up of 14 amino acids. V shed 5 bases and J shed 4 bases, with 14 bases lying between them. In DNA, the CDR3 is TGTGCCAGCAGCCGCGGACAGAGCCGAGAGACCCAGTACTTC. It codes for CASSRGQSRETQYF.

This clonotype was counted only a few times. The rearrangement uses TRBV20-1 and TRBJ1-2; a possible D gene is TRBD1 (5 bases). CDR3 length: 12 residues. Germline loops: CDR1 DFQATT, CDR2 SNEGSKA (reference sequence). Trimming removed 1 base at V and 7 bases at J, with 10 bases between. In nucleotides, the CDR3 is TGCAGTGCTAGAGCAGGGCTCCGTGGCTACACCTTC. Amino acids: CSARAGLRGYTF.

A few counts support this clonotype. The chain carries TRBV15 and TRBJ2-5; D might be TRBD1 (6 bases). Trimming removed 4 bases from V and 5 bases from J, with 8 bases in between. Germline V gives CDR1 LNHNV, CDR2 YYDKDF (reference sequence). The CDR3 totals 12 residues. CDR3 sequence (DNA): TGTGCCACCAGCAACAGGGCTGAGACCCAGTACTTC. Protein: CATSNRAETQYF.

This chain connects TRBV5-1 to TRBJ2-5; 7 positions agree with TRBD1. CDR1 is SGHRS and CDR2 is YFSETQ in the germline V gene. This CDR3 has 13 residues. Trimming removed 4 bases from V and 5 bases from J; junction bases left unmatched: 5. Written as DNA, the CDR3 is TGCGCCAGCAGCCCAAGGGGGCACGAGACCCAGTACTTC. This codes for CASSPRGHETQYF.

This clonotype has at least ten counts. The J gene is TRBJ2-7, the V gene TRBV4-3; D gene ambiguous. This CDR3 region has 14 residues. Germline-derived CDR1 and CDR2 are LGHNA and YSLEER. V was shortened by 1 base and J by 0 bases, with 7 bases between the two germline ends. The CDR3 reads CASSQGASSYEQYV. The CDR3 DNA follows: TGCGCCAGCAGCCAAGGGGCCAGCTCCTACGAGCAGTACGTC.

This clonotype was detected ten times or more. The chain uses TRBV12-3 or TRBV12-4 and TRBJ2-3; no firm D call. The CDR3 consists of 14 residues. V lost 5 bases and J lost 4, with 13 bases in between. CDR3 DNA sequence: TGTGCCAGCAGTCCCCACCCCGCGGCAGATACGCAGTATTTT. Residues: CASSPHPAADTQYF.

J is TRBJ1-1 and V is TRBV4-3; no clear D. The CDR3 extends over 16 amino acids. The V and J ends lost 1 base and 2 bases respectively, with 14 bases between them. Germline CDR1 reads LGHNA; CDR2 reads YSLEER. The CDR3 sequence: CASSQATGYPNTEAFF. CDR3 nucleotides: TGCGCCAGCAGCCAAGCGACTGGATACCCTAACACTGAAGCTTTCTTT.

This rearrangement joins TRBV7-9 to TRBJ2-5; 8 bases map to TRBD2. The CDR3 is made up of 16 amino acids. CDR1 is SEHNR and CDR2 is FQNEAQ in the germline V gene (reference sequence). With V trimmed by 1 base and J by 1 base, 5 bases remained unmatched. The CDR3 is CASSLVGGGLQETQYF. The CDR3, as DNA: TGTGCCAGCAGCTTAGTTGGCGGGGGGCTCCAAGAGACCCAGTACTTC. Supplemented by reference TRBV7-9 and TRBJ2-5, the full variable domain reads DTGVSQNPRHKITKRGQNVTFRCDPISEHNRLYWYRQTLGQGPEFLTYFQNEAQLEKSRLLSDRFSAERPKGSFSTLEIQRTEQGDSAMYLCASSLVGGGLQETQYFGPGTRLLVL.

This clonotype was observed a handful of times. V usage is TRBV5-1 and J usage is TRBJ2-5, with TRBD1 identical over 9 bases. Germline V CDR1 and CDR2: SGHRS, YFSETQ. Trimming at V came to 3 bases and at J to 3 bases, leaving 3 bases not matched to a gene. CDR3 size: 14 residues. The CDR3 DNA sequence: TGCGCCAGCAGCTGGGACAGGGCCGAAGAGACCCAGTACTTC. As protein: CASSWDRAEETQYF.

The rearrangement uses TRBV6-1 and TRBJ1-2, with D possibly TRBD1 on 6 matching bases. Germline V gene data show CDR1 as MNHNS and CDR2 as SASEGT. The ends were cut back, 1 base at V and 4 bases at J, with 7 bases in the middle. The CDR3 is 13 amino acids. CDR3 in DNA: TGTGCCAGCAGTGAAGACAGGGTCTATGGCTACACCTTC. This translates into CASSEDRVYGYTF.

This clonotype was detected a few times. The chain is built from TRBV2 and TRBJ1-1; D may be TRBD1 (6 bases). The CDR3 loop spans 15 amino acids. The V end was cut by 2 bases, the J end by 0 bases, with 10 bases between. CDR1 is SNHLY and CDR2 is FYNNEI in the germline V gene. The CDR3 coding sequence is TGTGCCAGCAGTGAACCGGGGGCCTTGAACACTGAAGCTTTCTTT. Protein: CASSEPGALNTEAFF. Full variable domain (remainder filled in from reference TRBV2 and TRBJ1-1): EPEVTQTPSHQVTQMGQEVILRCVPISNHLYFYWYRQILGQKVEFLVSFYNNEISEKSEIFDDQFSVERPDGSNFTLKIRSTKLEDSAMYFCASSEPGALNTEAFFGQGTRLTVV.

This clonotype has more than one count but fewer than ten. This rearrangement joins TRBV12-3 or TRBV12-4 to TRBJ2-1, with a possible D match to TRBD2 (6 bases). The CDR3 contains 16 residues. V shed 7 bases and J shed 2 bases, with 18 bases lying between them. This CDR3 reads CASNRYGGTPYNEQFF. For the CDR3, the DNA is TGTGCCAGCAACCGATATGGGGGGACCCCCTACAATGAGCAGTTCTTC.

This clonotype was found many times. The chain recombines TRBV6-2 or TRBV6-3 with TRBJ2-6, with 7 bases identical to TRBD1. CDR1 and CDR2 (germline): MNHEY, SVGEGT. V lost 6 bases, J lost 0 bases, and 2 bases stayed unmatched. This CDR3 is built from 15 residues. DNA of the CDR3: TGTGCCAGCAGCCCAGGGGGCTCTGGGGCCAACGTCCTGACTTTC. This encodes CASSPGGSGANVLTF.

V usage is TRBV6-5 and J usage is TRBJ1-2; TRBD1 agrees at 7 bases. This CDR3 contains 15 residues. V lost 0 bases to trimming and J lost 4 bases; unmatched junction nucleotides: 5. Germline values: CDR1 MNHEY, CDR2 SVGAGI. This CDR3 is CASSYSDRPPYGYTF. The CDR3 DNA reads as TGTGCCAGCAGTTACTCGGACAGGCCCCCCTATGGCTACACCTTC.

The V and J genes are TRBV7-9 and TRBJ1-2, with no clear D. V was trimmed by 2 bases and J by 6 bases, leaving 13 bases between them. The CDR3 has 14 residues. Per the germline V gene, CDR1 is SEHNR and CDR2 is FQNEAQ (reference sequence). CDR3 residues: CASSLLTGMDGYTF. The CDR3 DNA sequence: TGTGCCAGCAGCTTATTAACCGGGATGGATGGCTACACCTTC.

This clonotype was observed a handful of times. The rearrangement uses TRBV28 and TRBJ2-7; D remains unclear. Deletions cut 8 bases from V and 2 bases from J, with 13 bases between. Per the germline V gene, CDR1 is MDHEN and CDR2 is SYDVKM. This CDR3 is 13 amino acids long. CDR3: CASFLGGAYEQYF. The CDR3 DNA is TGTGCCAGCTTTCTAGGCGGAGCCTACGAGCAGTACTTC.

There are a few counts of this clonotype. The chain carries TRBV19 and TRBJ2-1, with TRBD2 matching 7 bases. The V gene's germline CDR1 is LNHDA and CDR2 SQIVND (reference sequence). V dropped 0 bases and J dropped 0; count of bases not matched to a gene: 5. The CDR3 spans 17 residues. This CDR3 is CASSIEAGRSSYNEQFF. The CDR3 DNA reads TGTGCCAGTAGTATAGAAGCGGGGAGGAGCTCCTACAATGAGCAGTTCTTC. Using reference TRBV19 and TRBJ2-1 for the parts outside the CDR3, the full variable domain is DGGITQSPKYLFRKEGQNVTLSCEQNLNHDAMYWYRQDPGQGLRLIYYSQIVNDFQKGDIAEGYSVSREKKESFPLTVTSAQKNPTAFYLCASSIEAGRSSYNEQFFGPGTRLTVL.

This clonotype was counted only a few times. J is TRBJ2-3 and V is TRBV18; D is unresolved. V gave up 0 bases and J gave up 0 bases, with 7 bases separating them. Germline V gene lookup returns CDR1 KGHSH and CDR2 LQKENI. This CDR3 comprises 15 residues. The CDR3 reads CASSPPAPSTDTQYF. CDR3 in DNA: TGTGCCAGCTCACCACCGGCGCCTAGCACAGATACGCAGTATTTT. Variable domain in full (rest from reference TRBV18 and TRBJ2-3): NAGVMQNPRHLVRRRGQEARLRCSPMKGHSHVYWYRQLPEEGLKFMVYLQKENIIDESGMPKERFSAEFPKEGPSILRIQQVVRGDSAAYFCASSPPAPSTDTQYFGPGTRLTVL.

There are a few counts of this clonotype. The CDR3 DNA reads as TGTGCCAGCAGCGTAGCAGCCGGGTTCTCTGGAAACACCATATATTTT. This translates into CASSVAAGFSGNTIYF. The rearrangement links TRBV9 to TRBJ1-3; unclear D gene. CDR3 length: 16 amino acids. V dropped 0 bases and J dropped 0 bases, with 10 bases sitting between them. From germline, CDR1 is SGDLS and CDR2 YYNGEE. The variable domain in full, with the rest retrieved from reference TRBV9 and TRBJ1-3, is DSGVTQTPKHLITATGQRVTLRCSPRSGDLSVYWYQQSLDQGLQFLIQYYNGEERAKGNILERFSAQQFPDLHSELNLSSLELGDSALYFCASSVAAGFSGNTIYFGEGSWLTVV.

This clonotype was detected only a few times. The genes are TRBV4-2 and TRBJ2-2; D unclear. The V end lost 0 bases, the J end lost 0 bases, and 11 bases lay between the germline ends. This CDR3 is built from 17 residues. Germline values: CDR1 LGHNA, CDR2 YNFKEQ. This chain's CDR3 is CASSQESPIANTGELFF. The CDR3 bases are TGTGCCAGCAGCCAAGAAAGTCCGATAGCGAACACCGGGGAGCTGTTTTTT.

This clonotype was detected only a few times. This chain links TRBV6-5 with TRBJ1-5, with no clear D. This CDR3 is 13 amino acids long. In germline, CDR1 is MNHEY, CDR2 SVGAGI. Trimming shortened V by 2 bases and J by 3 bases, and 5 bases separated the two germline ends. The CDR3 region is CASSYGVNQPQHF. The CDR3 nucleotides are TGTGCCAGCAGTTACGGGGTCAATCAGCCCCAGCATTTT.